The text below deals with one T cell receptor beta chain. Its target is not known. This record belongs to a study of radiotherapy plus CTLA-4 blockade in lung cancer. As for the study in general: 15% to 20% of patients responded objectively, and 25% to 40% achieved disease control. Study-wide points: Dynamics of early blood T cell clones, together with interferon-beta, were reportedly the best predictors of response. In blood, after radiotherapy plus ipilimumab, tumor-derived TCR clones expanded.

Using immunoSEQ multiplex PCR, the repertoire was profiled, and TCRdb retains in-frame clones only, with some absent. The sample has roughly 110,000 clones; 70% to 90% are singletons. After removal of 5 bases from V and 5 bases from J, the junction contained 6 bases not matched to a gene. CDR3 length equals 14 residues. CDR1 SGHAT and CDR2 FQNNGV come from the germline V gene. The TCR sequence derives from a human donor with non-small cell lung cancer that progressed on radiotherapy plus ipilimumab. Some clones in this sample may be carry-over from other donors' samples. The sequencing used peripheral blood, collected from a patient treated with radiotherapy plus ipilimumab. The V call is TRBV11-2, the J call TRBJ1-5, with 7 bases aligning to TRBD1. CDR3 coding DNA: TGTGCCAGCAGCCCCGGGACAGTGGATCAGCCCCAGCATTTT. Translated: CASSPGTVDQPQHF.